The 20 T cell receptor beta chains given below trace back to one sample, sequenced in a study of T cell clonality in common variable immunodeficiency (dated by TCRdb to the mid-2010s). Library generation was performed with the immunoSEQ multiplex PCR assay. Held by TCRdb, this immuneACCESS table contains in-frame sequences only and omits some clones. Under half of the omission traces to an unresolved V gene where checked; the cause of the rest is unknown. The table for this sample lists fewer than 50,000 clones, none of them counted only once. The ten largest clones add up to 1.3% to 1.5% of the sample. The source material was peripheral blood mononuclear cells. The receptors were sampled from a person aged 18 to 75 in good health.

This clone was observed at least ten times. The read is 3 residues too short to cover the CDR3 end, so that end is filled in from the germline J gene. The rearrangement uses TRBV20-1 and TRBJ2-7; the D gene is possibly TRBD2 (5 bases). The CDR3 length is 14 residues. V shed 4 bases and J shed 0 bases, with 13 bases lying between them. CDR1 and CDR2 (germline): DFQATT, SNEGSKA (reference sequence). Incomplete CDR3 DNA: TGCAGTGCTAATCGTCAGCGGAACTCCTACGAG. It is translated as CSANRQRNSYE. The CDR3 as a whole reads CSANRQRNSYEQYF.

This clone was picked up many times. Coverage ceases 3 residues before the CDR3 finishes, and the germline J gene fills in the end. The chain has TRBV7-9 and TRBJ2-3, with a weak D call TRBD1 (6 bases). This CDR3 region has 14 residues. Trimming pared 1 base from V and 7 bases from J, leaving 12 bases between. CDR1 and CDR2 (germline): SEHNR, FQNEAQ (reference sequence). The CDR3 DNA, read in part, is TGTGCCAGCAGCTTAGGGGACATTCCTCATACG. Protein: CASSLGDIPHT. The whole CDR3 is CASSLGDIPHTQYF.

This clone was recorded many times. The CDR3 bases that were read are TGCGCCAGCAGCTCTCAGGGGGGCACCGGGGAG. Its protein product is CASSSQGGTGE. The whole CDR3 protein is CASSSQGGTGELFF. V usage is TRBV5-1 and J usage is TRBJ2-2; possibly TRBD1 for D (7 bases). Read sequence stops 3 residues before the CDR3 end, and the germline J gene provides the missing end. V lost 3 bases and J lost 4, with 10 bases in between. In germline, CDR1 is SGHRS, CDR2 YFSETQ. The CDR3 totals 14 residues.

This clone was recorded at least ten times. With a much larger clone just one base away, this may be a read error. The sequence runs out 3 residues before the end of the CDR3; the remainder is reconstructed from the germline J gene. This chain uses TRBV10-3 with TRBJ1-4; D is possibly TRBD1 (5 bases). Germline CDR1 reads ENHRY; CDR2 reads SYGVKD. The length of the CDR3 is 15 residues. The CDR3 bases that were read are TGTGCCATCAGCCAGACAGACTCTGGGGCCAACGTA. It translates to CAISQTDSGANV. In full, the CDR3 reads CAISQTDSGANVLFF.

In its sample, this clone was seen many times. The CDR3 extends 3 residues past the end of the read, so its final part is completed from the germline J gene. J is TRBJ2-7 and V is TRBV15; 7 nucleotides align to TRBD2. CDR3 size: 15 residues. With 0 bases clipped from V and 4 bases from J, the junction kept 6 bases outside the gene matches. Germline V gene lookup returns CDR1 LNHNV and CDR2 YYDKDF (reference sequence). The CDR3 bases that were read are TGTGCCACCAGCAGAGAAAGGGCGGGAGTTTACGAG. Protein sequence: CATSRERAGVYE. From start to end, the CDR3 is CATSRERAGVYEQYF.

The table lists this clone with many counts. The read terminates 3 residues before the CDR3 end, so the remaining end is supplied by the germline J gene. V is TRBV5-1 and J is TRBJ2-5; TRBD2 matches at 12 bases. V shed 4 bases and J 4 bases; nucleotides not matched to a gene: 14. This CDR3 region has 18 residues. The germline V gene encodes CDR1 SGHRS and CDR2 YFSETQ. CDR3 bases read: TGCGCCAGCAGCGGATCACTACTAGCGGGAGGCGAGGGAGAGACC. Protein product: CASSGSLLAGGEGET. The CDR3, in full, reads CASSGSLLAGGEGETQYF.

This clone was seen repeatedly, ten times or more. The CDR3 loop is CASSQLDSNQPQHF. The part of the CDR3 DNA that was read is TGTGCCAGCAGCCAACTCGACTCCAATCAGCCC. V usage is TRBV7-9 and J usage is TRBJ1-5; unclear D gene. The read ends 3 residues shy of where the CDR3 ends; the end is completed using the germline J gene. Trimming took off 5 bases at V and 3 bases at J, with 11 bases between the two ends. Per the germline V gene, CDR1 is SEHNR and CDR2 is FQNEAQ (reference sequence). This CDR3 spans 14 amino acids.

This clone has at least ten counts. Sequencing ends 3 residues short of the CDR3 end; the germline J gene provides the rest. The chain couples TRBV6-1 to TRBJ1-2; perhaps TRBD1 as D (6 bases). V was trimmed by 4 bases and J by 6 bases, leaving 15 bases between them. The length of the CDR3 is 14 residues. Germline V gene lookup returns CDR1 MNHNS and CDR2 SASEGT. The covered CDR3 bases are TGTGCCAGCAGTGGATCTTTTGACAGGAATGGC. Its protein is CASSGSFDRNG. The complete CDR3 reads CASSGSFDRNGYTF.

At least ten counts were recorded for this clone. Read coverage stops 3 residues before the CDR3 terminus; the germline J gene supplies the remainder. The chain combines TRBV5-1 with TRBJ2-5, with TRBD2 matching 10 bases. The V gene's germline CDR1 is SGHRS and CDR2 YFSETQ. The CDR3 loop spans 20 amino acids. With 3 bases clipped from V and 0 bases from J, the junction kept 17 bases outside the gene matches. This CDR3 is CASSYTSVLAGGNYQETQYF. The sequenced CDR3 bases are TGCGCCAGCAGCTATACTTCAGTGTTAGCGGGAGGTAATTACCAAGAGACC.

This clone was counted many times. Read coverage stops 3 residues before the CDR3 terminus; the germline J gene supplies the remainder. This chain links TRBV6-1 with TRBJ1-6; perhaps TRBD1 as D (6 bases). V shed 4 bases and J shed 8 bases, with 12 bases lying between them. Germline lookup yields CDR1 MNHNS and CDR2 SASEGT. The CDR3 totals 14 residues. The CDR3 spells CASSAQGEHSPLHF. The DNA read from the CDR3 is TGTGCCAGCAGTGCACAGGGCGAGCATTCACCC.

This clone was observed at least ten times. Read sequence stops 3 residues before the CDR3 end, and the germline J gene provides the missing end. J is TRBJ2-2 and V is TRBV14; TRBD1 is a possible D gene (5 bases). With 1 base removed from V and 6 bases from J, the gap between germline ends came to 12 bases. CDR1 is SGHDN, CDR2 FVKESK, per germline. This CDR3 contains 15 residues. CDR3 loop: CASSQAPGCAGELFF. The covered CDR3 bases are TGTGCCAGCAGCCAAGCCCCAGGGTGCGCCGGGGAG. Full variable domain (outside the CDR3, taken from reference TRBV14 and TRBJ2-2): EAGVTQFPSHSVIEKGQTVTLRCDPISGHDNLYWYRRVMGKEIKFLLHFVKESKQDESGMPNNRFLAERTGGTYSTLKVQPAELEDSGVYFCASSQAPGCAGELFFGEGSRLTVL.

This clone was detected ten times or more. The read ends 3 residues early relative to the CDR3; the germline J gene fills the gap. The chain combines TRBV11-2 with TRBJ1-2, with D unresolved. Deletions cut 0 bases from V and 4 bases from J, with 12 bases between. The CDR3 runs 15 residues. Per germline, CDR1 SGHAT and CDR2 FQNNGV. The CDR3 protein is CASSLDQVGAYGYTF. CDR3 bases read: TGTGCCAGCAGCTTAGATCAGGTCGGAGCCTATGGC.

In regard to this clone: The read falls 3 residues short of the CDR3 end, and the missing part is taken from the germline J gene. The gene calls are TRBV5-1 and TRBJ2-7; 10 positions agree with TRBD1. The CDR3 runs 15 residues. Per germline, CDR1 SGHRS and CDR2 YFSETQ. After removal of 5 bases from V and 5 bases from J, the junction contained 10 bases not matched to a gene. The CDR3 here is CASRRQGADVDEQYF. CDR3 DNA, as far as it was read: TGCGCCAGCAGGCGACAGGGGGCAGATGTGGACGAG.

This clone was seen repeatedly, ten times or more. From the germline J gene comes the end of the CDR3, since the read stops 3 residues before it. The rearrangement links TRBV23-1 to TRBJ2-1, with TRBD2 matching 9 bases. TRBV23-1 is annotated as an ORF whose role is uncertain. CDR3 length equals 15 residues. The V segment lost 3 bases and the J segment 7 bases; nucleotides outside the gene matches: 7. CDR3: CASSHRLAGQNEQFF. CDR3 DNA (partial): TGCGCCAGCAGTCACAGGCTAGCGGGGCAGAATGAG.

This clone was seen at least ten times. The sequenced part of the CDR3 DNA is TGCAGTGCTAGAGGCAGACAGATTAAGGAAAAA. Amino acid sequence: CSARGRQIKEK. The complete CDR3 reads CSARGRQIKEKLFF. This chain joins TRBV20-1 and TRBJ1-4; maybe TRBD1 (5 bases). Coverage ceases 3 residues before the CDR3 finishes, and the germline J gene fills in the end. V shed 1 base and J shed 8 bases, with 14 bases lying between them. CDR3 length: 14 residues. CDR1 and CDR2 (germline): DFQATT, SNEGSKA (reference sequence).

This clone was seen at least ten times. Coverage ceases 3 residues before the CDR3 finishes, and the germline J gene fills in the end. The rearrangement uses TRBV20-1 and TRBJ2-7; 7 nucleotides agree with TRBD1. Looked up from germline, CDR1 is DFQATT and CDR2 is SNEGSKA (reference sequence). The V segment lost 5 bases and the J segment 0 bases; nucleotides outside the gene matches: 10. The CDR3 sequence is 15 residues long. CDR3 sequence: CSADSPQGVSYEQYF. The CDR3 DNA, read in part, is TGCAGTGCTGACTCACCTCAGGGGGTCTCCTACGAG.

The table lists this clone with many counts. The read ends 3 residues shy of where the CDR3 ends; the end is completed using the germline J gene. This chain connects TRBV5-1 to TRBJ1-2; TRBD1 matches at 8 bases. The CDR3 contains 16 residues. The V and J ends lost 0 bases and 1 base, in that order; junction bases with no gene match: 5. CDR1 SGHRS and CDR2 YFSETQ come from the germline V gene. Here the CDR3 reads CASSLVRGQVNYGYTF. The DNA read from the CDR3 is TGCGCCAGCAGCTTGGTCAGGGGGCAGGTTAACTATGGC.

This clone was detected a few times. The read terminates 3 residues ahead of where the CDR3 ends, so the germline J gene completes it. The V and J genes are TRBV19 and TRBJ2-3; a weak D match, TRBD2 (5 bases). Germline V CDR1 and CDR2: LNHDA, SQIVND (reference sequence). The CDR3 totals 11 residues. CDR3: CASRLGETQYF. Incomplete CDR3 DNA: TGTGCCAGTAGACTAGGAGAGACG.

On this clone: The observed sequence ends 3 residues before the CDR3 terminus, with the missing tail filled in from the germline J gene. This chain connects TRBV7-3 to TRBJ2-3; 7 bases align to TRBD2. The germline gives CDR1 SGHTA, CDR2 FQGTGA. The CDR3 has 16 residues. J was trimmed by 4 bases and V by 0 bases; bases with no gene match: 7. The CDR3 DNA, read in part, is TGTGCCAGCAGCTTAACTGCGGGAGCCCAGGCAGATACG. Protein: CASSLTAGAQADT. The entire CDR3 is CASSLTAGAQADTQYF.

This clone occurred many times. The observed sequence ends 3 residues before the CDR3 terminus, with the missing tail filled in from the germline J gene. This chain uses TRBV20-1 with TRBJ2-7, with TRBD2 matching over 10 bases. The CDR3 has 14 residues. Trimming removed 6 bases from V and 2 bases from J; junction bases left unmatched: 7. Germline CDR1 reads DFQATT; CDR2 reads SNEGSKA (reference sequence). The CDR3 sequence: CSAYPSGRAYEQYF. The sequenced CDR3 bases are TGCAGTGCCTACCCAAGCGGGAGGGCCTACGAG.